The clone carrying this T cell receptor beta chain was seen repeatedly, ten times or more. The antigen is undetermined. The sample is drawn from a study of human T cells and chemical hapten exposure. Looking at the study overall: Largely, small differences in pooled library volume made per-sample TCR yields vary.

V lost 3 bases, J lost 0 bases, and 6 bases stayed unmatched. This CDR3 comprises 19 residues. The germline V gene has CDR1 MDHEN and CDR2 SYDVKM. As originally analysed: A per-sample median of about 94,000 TCRs was observed, with counts ranging from roughly 20,000 to 750,000. MiXCR was run by TCRdb on the RACE reads, yielding one entry per CDR3 protein. These V and J calls derive from TCRdb rather than the authors' analysis. The data show 50,000 to 70,000 distinct CDR3 sequences, about 6% seen once. Time point noted: healthy volunteer bleed at 6 weeks. RNA extraction used unfractionated whole blood as the source of total RNA. Findings of the study overall: The number of TCRs above 1 in 1000 frequency did not change after DPC sensitization.

The sequencing input was whole blood. V usage is TRBV28 and J usage is TRBJ2-6; TRBD1 matches 12 bases. This receptor was identified in a female donor in good health. Some clones in this sample may be carry-over from other donors' samples. The CDR3 DNA follows: TGTGCCAGCAGTTTTACCGGGACAGGGGGCTTCTCTGGGGCCAACGTCCTGACTTTC. It encodes CASSFTGTGGFSGANVLTF. The full variable domain, with the rest looked up from reference TRBV28 and TRBJ2-6, is DVKVTQSSRYLVKRTGEKVFLECVQDMDHENMFWYRQDPGLGLRLIYFSYDVKMKEKGDIPEGYSVSREKKERFSLILESASTNQTSMYLCASSFTGTGGFSGANVLTFGAGSRLTVL.